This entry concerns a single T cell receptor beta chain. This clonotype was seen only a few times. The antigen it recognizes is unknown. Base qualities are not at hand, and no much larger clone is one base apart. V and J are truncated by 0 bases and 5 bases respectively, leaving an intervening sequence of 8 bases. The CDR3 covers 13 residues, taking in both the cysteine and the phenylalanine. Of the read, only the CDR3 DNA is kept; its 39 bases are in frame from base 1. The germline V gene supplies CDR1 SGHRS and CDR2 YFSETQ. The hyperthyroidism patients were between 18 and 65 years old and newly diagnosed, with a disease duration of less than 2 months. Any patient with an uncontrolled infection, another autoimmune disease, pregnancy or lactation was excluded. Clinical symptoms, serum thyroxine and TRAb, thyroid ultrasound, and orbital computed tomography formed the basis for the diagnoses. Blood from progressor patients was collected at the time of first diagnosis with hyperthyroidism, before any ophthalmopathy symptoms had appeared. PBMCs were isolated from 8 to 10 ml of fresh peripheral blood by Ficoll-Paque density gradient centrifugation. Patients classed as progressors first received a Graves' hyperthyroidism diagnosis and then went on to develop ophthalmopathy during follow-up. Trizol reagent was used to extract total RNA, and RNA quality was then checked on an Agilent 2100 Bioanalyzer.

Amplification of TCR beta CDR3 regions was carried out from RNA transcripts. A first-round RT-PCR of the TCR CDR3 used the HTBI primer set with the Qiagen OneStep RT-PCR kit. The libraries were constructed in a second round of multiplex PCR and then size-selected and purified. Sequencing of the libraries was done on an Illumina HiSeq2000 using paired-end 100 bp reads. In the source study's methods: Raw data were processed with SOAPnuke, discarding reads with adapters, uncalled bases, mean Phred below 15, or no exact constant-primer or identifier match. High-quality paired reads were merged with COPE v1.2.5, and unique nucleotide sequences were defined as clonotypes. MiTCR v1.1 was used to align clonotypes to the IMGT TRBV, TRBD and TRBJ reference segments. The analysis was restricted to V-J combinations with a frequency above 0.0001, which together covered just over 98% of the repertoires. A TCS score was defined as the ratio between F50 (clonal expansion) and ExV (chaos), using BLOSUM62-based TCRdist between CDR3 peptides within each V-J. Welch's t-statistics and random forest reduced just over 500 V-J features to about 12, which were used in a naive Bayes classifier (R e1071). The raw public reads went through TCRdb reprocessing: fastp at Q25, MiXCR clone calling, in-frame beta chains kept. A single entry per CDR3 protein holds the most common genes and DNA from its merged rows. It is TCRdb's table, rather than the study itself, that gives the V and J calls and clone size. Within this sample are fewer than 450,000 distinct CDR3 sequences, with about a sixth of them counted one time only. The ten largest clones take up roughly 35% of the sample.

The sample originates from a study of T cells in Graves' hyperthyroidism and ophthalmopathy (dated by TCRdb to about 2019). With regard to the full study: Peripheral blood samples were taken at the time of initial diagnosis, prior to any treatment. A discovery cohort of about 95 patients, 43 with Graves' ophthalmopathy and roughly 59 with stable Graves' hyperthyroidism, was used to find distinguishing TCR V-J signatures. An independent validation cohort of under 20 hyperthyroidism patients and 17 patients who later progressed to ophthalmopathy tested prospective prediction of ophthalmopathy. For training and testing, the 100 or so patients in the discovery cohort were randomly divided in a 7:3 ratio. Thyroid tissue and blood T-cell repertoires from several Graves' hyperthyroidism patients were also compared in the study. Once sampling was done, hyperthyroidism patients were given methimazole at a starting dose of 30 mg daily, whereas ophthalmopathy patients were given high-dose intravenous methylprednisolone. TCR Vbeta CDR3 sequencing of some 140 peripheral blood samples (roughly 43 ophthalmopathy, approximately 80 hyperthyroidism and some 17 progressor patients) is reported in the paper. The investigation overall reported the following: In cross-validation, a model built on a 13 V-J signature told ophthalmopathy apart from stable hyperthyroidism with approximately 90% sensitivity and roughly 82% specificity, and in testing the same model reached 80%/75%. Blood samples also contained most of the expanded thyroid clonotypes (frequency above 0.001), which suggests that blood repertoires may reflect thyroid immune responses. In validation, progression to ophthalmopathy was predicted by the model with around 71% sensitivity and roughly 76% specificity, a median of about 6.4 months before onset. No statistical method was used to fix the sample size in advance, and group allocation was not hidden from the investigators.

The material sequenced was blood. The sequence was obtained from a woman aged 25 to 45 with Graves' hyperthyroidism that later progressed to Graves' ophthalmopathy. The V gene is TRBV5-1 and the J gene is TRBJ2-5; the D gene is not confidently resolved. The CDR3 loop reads CASSLEEWETQYF. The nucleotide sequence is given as TGCGCCAGCAGCTTGGAGGAGTGGGAGACCCAGTACTTC.